Shown below are 6 T cell receptor beta chains from a single sample sequenced in a study of beta chain features in type 1 diabetes (dated by TCRdb to 2016 to 2019). The library relied on the immunoSEQ multiplex PCR assay. The entire amount of isolated RNA was reverse transcribed using the High Capacity cDNA Reverse Transcription Kit, so the sequenced TCRB transcripts were expressed ones. TCRdb provides this immuneACCESS table in a form limited to in-frame rearrangements. Some clones are lacking; in checked studies, under half of them reflect an unresolved V gene, and why the rest are absent is not known. The sample yields roughly 450,000 clones; approximately 13% were counted once. The ten largest clones add up to roughly 0.035% of the sample. The sample taken for sequencing was naive CD4+ T cells from blood. Taken with the paper, the label for cell subset or site translates to: true naive CD4+ T cells. These receptors were collected from a young man in good health.

V is TRBV7-2 and J is TRBJ1-2, with D uncertain. The CDR3 is 14 residues long. V lost 5 bases to trimming and J lost 3 bases, with 13 bases between them. Germline values: CDR1 SGHTA, CDR2 FQGNSA. The CDR3 here is CASSMGPVDYGYTF. The CDR3 DNA sequence: TGTGCCAGCAGCATGGGCCCGGTGGACTATGGCTACACCTTC. The full variable domain, completed using reference TRBV7-2 and TRBJ1-2, is GAGVSQSPSNKVTEKGKDVELRCDPISGHTALYWYRQSLGQGLEFLIYFQGNSAPDKSGLPSDRFSAERTGGSVSTLTIQRTQQEDSAVYLCASSMGPVDYGYTFGSGTRLTVV.

This clone was seen a handful of times. Other DNA sequences in the same sample also yield this CDR3. The J gene is TRBJ2-7, the V gene TRBV29-1; 13 bases match TRBD2. Germline V gene sequence: CDR1 SQVTM, CDR2 ANQGSEA. V lost 6 bases, J lost 3 bases, and 2 bases stayed unmatched. This CDR3 comprises 13 residues. The CDR3 coding sequence is TGCAGCGTGAGGACTAGCGGGGGCTACGAGCAGTACTTC. The encoded protein is CSVRTSGGYEQYF.

This clone was counted a few times. The chain joins TRBV4-3 to TRBJ2-7, with a possible D match to TRBD1 (5 bases). The CDR3 consists of 18 residues. Trimming left V 0 bases short and J 0 bases short, with 18 bases between. Per germline, CDR1 LGHNA and CDR2 YSLEER. The CDR3 reads CASSQEGRWAGHSYEQYF. CDR3 DNA sequence: TGCGCCAGCAGCCAAGAAGGAAGGTGGGCAGGACACTCCTACGAGCAGTACTTC.

This chain links TRBV11-2 with TRBJ2-1; D is undetermined. CDR1 is SGHAT, CDR2 FQNNGV, per germline. Between the trimmed V and J ends, which lost 1 base and 7 bases, there was a span of 11 bases. This CDR3 has 14 residues. This CDR3 is CASSLGLLSNEQFF. The DNA of the CDR3 is TGTGCCAGCAGCTTAGGATTACTTTCGAATGAGCAGTTCTTC.

This clone showed up just a few times. The chain couples TRBV11-1 to TRBJ2-1; 8 positions match TRBD2. The ends lost 4 bases at V and 12 bases at J; junction bases unmatched: 14. The CDR3 loop spans 15 amino acids. Germline V CDR1 and CDR2: SGHAT, FQDESV (reference sequence). The CDR3 here is CASSSEGLAQRGQFF. DNA of the CDR3: TGTGCCAGCAGCTCCGAAGGACTAGCTCAAAGAGGGCAGTTCTTC.

The chain couples TRBV9 to TRBJ2-1; D may be TRBD1 (6 bases). The CDR3 spans 14 residues. In germline, CDR1 is SGDLS, CDR2 YYNGEE. Trimming took 4 bases from V and 8 from J, leaving 16 bases between them. CDR3 protein: CASSPRTASDEQFF. CDR3 nucleotide sequence: TGTGCCAGCAGCCCCCGGACAGCTTCCGATGAGCAGTTCTTC. The complete variable domain, with remaining parts taken from reference TRBV9 and TRBJ2-1, reads DSGVTQTPKHLITATGQRVTLRCSPRSGDLSVYWYQQSLDQGLQFLIQYYNGEERAKGNILERFSAQQFPDLHSELNLSSLELGDSALYFCASSPRTASDEQFFGPGTRLTVL.